Each of the 27 T cell receptor beta chains below was sequenced from the same sample in a study of blood T cell repertoires in COVID-19 (dated by TCRdb to about 2020). Library prep was done by the immunoSEQ multiplex PCR assay. TCRdb carries this immuneACCESS record with in-frame sequences only. Its versions omit some clonotypes, under half of them owing to an unresolved V gene in the studies checked, with the rest unexplained. Here the sample has approximately 200,000 clones; about nine tenths occur a single time. Together, the top ten hold roughly 4.2% of the sample. The material sequenced was peripheral blood. These receptors were taken from a woman aged 30 to 39 with acute or convalescent COVID-19.

This chain uses TRBV3-1 (or the pseudogene TRBV3-2) with TRBJ2-7; tentatively, D is TRBD1 (7 bases). The CDR3 totals 14 residues. V lost 3 bases and J lost 5, with 14 bases in between. Per the germline V gene, CDR1 is LGHDT and CDR2 is YNNKEL (reference sequence). The CDR3 nucleotides are TGTGCCAGCAGCCAGGAGGGGGCACGGGACGAGCAGTACTTC. This translates into CASSQEGARDEQYF.

J is TRBJ2-1 and V is TRBV5-1; D is perhaps TRBD2 (5 bases). The CDR3 runs 14 residues. Per germline, CDR1 SGHRS and CDR2 YFSETQ. Trimming took 0 bases from V and 6 from J, leaving 10 bases between them. The CDR3: CASSLGGPGNEQFF. The CDR3, as DNA: TGCGCCAGCAGCTTGGGAGGGCCCGGCAATGAGCAGTTCTTC.

This clone turned up a few times. The chain employs TRBV6-6 and TRBJ2-1, with 10 bases matching TRBD2. The CDR3 is made up of 15 amino acids. In germline, CDR1 is MNHNY, CDR2 SVGAGI (reference sequence). The J segment lost 10 bases and the V segment lost 7 bases, leaving 13 bases of the junction unmatched. The CDR3 sequence: CASKDSGRGSLEQFF. The CDR3 region has the DNA TGTGCCAGCAAGGACAGCGGGAGGGGGTCGTTGGAGCAGTTCTTC.

CDR3 sequence: CASSLGQGHQPQHF. CDR3 sequence (DNA): TGTGCCAGCAGTTTAGGACAGGGCCATCAGCCCCAGCATTTT. The rearrangement links TRBV28 to TRBJ1-5, with TRBD1 matching over 8 bases. This CDR3 is built from 14 residues. Losses at the gene ends were 2 bases for V and 5 bases for J; bases not matched to a gene: 2. CDR1 is MDHEN and CDR2 is SYDVKM in the germline V gene.

The DNA of the CDR3 is TGCGCCAGCAGCCCGCCACAGGGACGCGCTAACTATGGCTACACCTTC. Amino acid sequence: CASSPPQGRANYGYTF. The J gene is TRBJ1-2, the V gene TRBV5-1; D may be TRBD1 (6 bases). Germline V gene sequence: CDR1 SGHRS, CDR2 YFSETQ. Between the trimmed V and J ends, which lost 4 bases and 0 bases, there was a span of 16 bases. The CDR3 spans 16 residues. Together with reference TRBV5-1 and TRBJ1-2, the CDR3 gives the full variable domain: KAGVTQTPRYLIKTRGQQVTLSCSPISGHRSVSWYQQTPGQGLQFLFEYFSETQRNKGNFPGRFSGRQFSNSRSEMNVSTLELGDSALYLCASSPPQGRANYGYTFGSGTRLTVV.

The chain employs TRBV25-1 and TRBJ2-5; D remains ambiguous. V was trimmed by 0 bases and J by 7 bases, leaving 12 bases between them. The CDR3 contains 14 residues. Germline V gene data show CDR1 as MGHDK and CDR2 as SYGVNS. The CDR3 reads CASSEYRNGGTQYF. The CDR3 bases are TGTGCCAGCAGTGAATATAGAAATGGTGGGACCCAGTACTTC. Together with reference TRBV25-1 and TRBJ2-5, the CDR3 gives the full variable domain: EADIYQTPRYLVIGTGKKITLECSQTMGHDKMYWYQQDPGMELHLIHYSYGVNSTEKGDLSSESTVSRIRTEHFPLTLESARPSHTSQYLCASSEYRNGGTQYFGPGTRLLVL.

V and J are TRBV7-8 and TRBJ2-2; D is unclear. Trimming left V 5 bases short and J 3 bases short, with 10 bases between. The CDR3 is made up of 14 amino acids. Germline V gene sequence: CDR1 SGHVS, CDR2 FQNEAQ. CDR3 DNA: TGTGCCAGCAGCCCACGAGAAGACACCGGGGAGCTGTTTTTT. Encoded protein: CASSPREDTGELFF.

This chain joins TRBV11-1 and TRBJ2-5, with TRBD1 matching 7 bases. J lost 7 bases, V lost 2 bases, and 4 bases had no gene match. Germline V gene sequence: CDR1 SGHAT, CDR2 FQDESV (reference sequence). There are 13 residues in the CDR3. DNA of the CDR3: TGTGCCAGCAGCTTAATTGCAGGGGGGACCCAGTACTTC. As protein: CASSLIAGGTQYF.

V gene TRBV7-2 combines with J gene TRBJ1-1; D gene unclear. The CDR3 contains 14 residues. Trimming stripped 3 bases from V and 5 bases from J, with 13 bases between. In germline, CDR1 is SGHTA, CDR2 FQGNSA. The CDR3 nucleotides read TGTGCCAGCAGCTTTTTAGGTATGGAGACTGAAGCTTTCTTT. Amino acid sequence: CASSFLGMETEAFF.

The V gene is TRBV12-3 or TRBV12-4, the J gene TRBJ2-2; tentative D call: TRBD2 (5 bases). This CDR3 comprises 13 residues. V shed 3 bases and J shed 5 bases, with 7 bases lying between them. CDR3: CASSLRVTGELFF. The CDR3 DNA follows: TGTGCCAGCAGTTTGCGGGTTACCGGGGAGCTGTTTTTT.

The chain links TRBV28 to TRBJ2-1; TRBD1 agrees at 10 bases. After removal of 5 bases from V and 7 bases from J, the junction contained 11 bases not matched to a gene. The length of the CDR3 is 16 residues. Germline CDR1 MDHEN, CDR2 SYDVKM. CDR3 bases: TGTGCCAGCAGTATCCTCCGGGACAGGGGTGGGAATGAGCAGTTCTTC. It specifies CASSILRDRGGNEQFF.

The rearrangement uses TRBV9 and TRBJ1-6; maybe TRBD1 (5 bases). CDR1 and CDR2 (germline): SGDLS, YYNGEE. The V gene lost 1 base and the J gene lost 2 bases, with 10 bases spanning the gap. This CDR3 has 16 amino acids. CDR3 protein: CASSVRGLTYNSPLHF. Written as DNA, the CDR3 is TGTGCCAGCAGCGTACGGGGGTTGACCTATAATTCACCCCTCCACTTT.

This rearrangement joins TRBV5-8 to TRBJ1-6; 7 bases agree with TRBD1. J was trimmed by 6 bases and V by 4 bases; bases with no gene match: 13. Germline values: CDR1 SGHTS, CDR2 YDEGEE. There are 17 residues in the CDR3. The CDR3 DNA sequence: TGTGCCAGCAGCATTACCGGGACAGACCTTTTTAATTCACCCCTCCACTTT. Protein sequence: CASSITGTDLFNSPLHF.

This rearrangement joins TRBV15 to TRBJ1-1, with D maybe TRBD1 (5 bases). The CDR3 extends over 14 amino acids. Germline CDR1 and CDR2: LNHNV and YYDKDF (reference sequence). Trimming cost V 0 bases and J 1 base, with 6 bases left between them. In nucleotides, the CDR3 is TGTGCCACCAGCAGAGATAGGGGGAACACTGAAGCTTTCTTT. Its translation: CATSRDRGNTEAFF.

This chain uses TRBV30 with TRBJ2-7; D is unclear. The CDR3 contains 11 residues. Germline V gives CDR1 GTSNPN, CDR2 SVGIG (reference sequence). Trimming removed 0 bases at V and 6 bases at J, with 6 bases between. The CDR3 here is CAWSVRGEQYF. Written as DNA, the CDR3 is TGTGCCTGGAGTGTACGCGGCGAGCAGTACTTC. The whole variable domain, remainder taken from reference TRBV30 and TRBJ2-7, is SQTIHQWPATLVQPVGSPLSLECTVEGTSNPNLYWYRQAAGRGLQLLFYSVGIGQISSEVPQNLSASRPQDRQFILSSKKLLLSDSGFYLCAWSVRGEQYFGPGTRLTVT.

The V call is TRBV9, the J call TRBJ1-2, with a possible D match to TRBD1 (6 bases). The CDR3 contains 13 residues. The germline V gene encodes CDR1 SGDLS and CDR2 YYNGEE. V was trimmed by 1 base and J by 4 bases, leaving 8 bases between them. CDR3 sequence: CASSVSDSYGYTF. CDR3 coding DNA: TGTGCCAGCAGCGTATCGGACAGCTATGGCTACACCTTC. Filled out from reference TRBV9 and TRBJ1-2, the complete variable domain reads DSGVTQTPKHLITATGQRVTLRCSPRSGDLSVYWYQQSLDQGLQFLIQYYNGEERAKGNILERFSAQQFPDLHSELNLSSLELGDSALYFCASSVSDSYGYTFGSGTRLTVV.

The genes are TRBV25-1 and TRBJ1-1; unclear D gene. Germline CDR1 MGHDK, CDR2 SYGVNS. The CDR3 extends over 13 amino acids. With 7 bases removed from V and 0 bases from J, the gap between germline ends came to 9 bases. The CDR3 reads CASKSILNTEAFF. The CDR3, as DNA: TGTGCCAGCAAAAGCATTCTGAACACTGAAGCTTTCTTT.

The chain couples TRBV7-2 to TRBJ2-7; tentatively, D is TRBD1 (6 bases). The CDR3 is 14 residues long. Germline CDR1 is SGHTA and CDR2 is FQGNSA. With 5 bases removed from V and 2 bases from J, the gap between germline ends came to 13 bases. CDR3 sequence: CASSRRTETYEQYF. The CDR3 nucleotides read TGTGCCAGCAGCAGGAGGACAGAAACCTACGAGCAGTACTTC.

This chain uses TRBV28 with TRBJ1-2; 9 nucleotides align to TRBD1. This CDR3 has 14 amino acids. Losses at the gene ends were 6 bases for V and 7 bases for J; bases not matched to a gene: 9. From germline, CDR1 is MDHEN and CDR2 SYDVKM. Here the CDR3 DNA reads TGTGCCAGCAGCCCTCGGACAGGGGATGGTGGCTACACCTTC. Encoded protein: CASSPRTGDGGYTF.

V and J are TRBV5-1 and TRBJ2-7; TRBD2 matches at 7 bases. V gave up 4 bases and J gave up 3 bases; unmatched junction bases: 7. Germline CDR1 is SGHRS and CDR2 is YFSETQ. CDR3 length: 14 amino acids. CDR3 nucleotides: TGCGCCAGCAGCCCGGAGGCGGGGGACTACGAGCAGTACTTC. It encodes CASSPEAGDYEQYF.

This chain links TRBV4-2 with TRBJ2-1, with 10 bases lining up with TRBD2. V trimming: 2 bases; J trimming: 10 bases; junction bases outside the gene matches: 11. The CDR3 is made up of 16 amino acids. The V gene's germline CDR1 is LGHNA and CDR2 YNFKEQ. The CDR3 loop is CASSQSPASGSREQFF. CDR3 nucleotides: TGTGCCAGCAGCCAAAGTCCGGCTAGCGGGAGTAGGGAGCAGTTCTTC.

The DNA of the CDR3 is TGTGCCAGTAGTCCCTCTAGGACAGGCCGCTATGGCTACACCTTC. Protein: CASSPSRTGRYGYTF. J is TRBJ1-2 and V is TRBV19; 7 bases map to TRBD1. V was pared by 5 bases and J by 4 bases, with 10 bases of the junction left unmatched. The CDR3 length is 15 residues. The germline V gene has CDR1 LNHDA and CDR2 SQIVND (reference sequence).

The genes are TRBV11-1 and TRBJ2-7, with 7 bases matching TRBD1. Germline CDR1 is SGHAT and CDR2 is FQDESV (reference sequence). The CDR3 is made up of 13 amino acids. V was pared by 5 bases and J by 7 bases, with 8 bases of the junction left unmatched. CDR3 coding DNA: TGTGCCAGCAGCCGACAGGGACCCGGAGAGCAGTACTTC. As protein: CASSRQGPGEQYF.

This clone appeared a single time. This chain joins TRBV2 and TRBJ1-1; D may be TRBD1 (6 bases). This CDR3 has 13 amino acids. Germline-derived CDR1 and CDR2 are SNHLY and FYNNEI. V lost 7 bases and J 1 base, leaving 10 bases between the germline ends. CDR3 loop: CASILQGNTEAFF. CDR3 coding DNA: TGTGCCAGCATATTACAGGGGAACACTGAAGCTTTCTTT.

The rearrangement joins TRBV7-9 to TRBJ2-7; 8 nucleotides match TRBD1. This CDR3 spans 12 amino acids. V was pared by 10 bases and J by 6 bases, with 8 bases of the junction left unmatched. Germline V CDR1 and CDR2: SEHNR, FQNEAQ (reference sequence). The chain's CDR3 is CAILQGAGEQYF. CDR3 sequence (DNA): TGTGCCATTTTGCAGGGGGCTGGCGAGCAGTACTTC.

The chain joins TRBV30 to TRBJ2-7; unclear D gene. The germline V gene has CDR1 GTSNPN and CDR2 SVGIG (reference sequence). There are 12 residues in the CDR3. The V gene lost 2 bases and the J gene lost 2 bases, with 7 bases spanning the gap. The CDR3 coding sequence is TGTGCCTGGAGTTTGGGCACCTACGAGCAGTACTTC. Protein: CAWSLGTYEQYF.

The CDR3 sequence: CASSLGTGQTYNEQFF. The CDR3 region has the DNA TGTGCCAGCAGCTTAGGTACGGGACAAACCTACAATGAGCAGTTCTTC. The V gene is TRBV11-2, the J gene TRBJ2-1; tentative D call: TRBD1 (6 bases). CDR3 size: 16 residues. Trimming removed 1 base from V and 2 bases from J, with 12 bases in between. Germline-derived CDR1 and CDR2 are SGHAT and FQNNGV.